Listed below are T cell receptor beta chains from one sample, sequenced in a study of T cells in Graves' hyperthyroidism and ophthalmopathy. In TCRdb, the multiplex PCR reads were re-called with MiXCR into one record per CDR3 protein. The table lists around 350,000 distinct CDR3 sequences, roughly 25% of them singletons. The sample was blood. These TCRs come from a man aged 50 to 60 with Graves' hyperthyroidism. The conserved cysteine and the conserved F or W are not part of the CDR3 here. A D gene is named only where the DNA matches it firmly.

CDR3: SASGGQGYEQY; V: TRBV20-1; D: TRBD1; length: 11
CDR3: ASSPGLSGYGYT; V: TRBV13; D: -; length: 12
CDR3: ASSVSGTGAETQY; V: TRBV9; D: TRBD1; length: 13
CDR3: ASSLVAGKAF; V: TRBV12-3/TRBV12-4; D: -; length: 10
CDR3: ASSPLQGRDTEAF; V: TRBV28; D: -; length: 13
CDR3: SVEGTGEETQY; V: TRBV29-1; D: TRBD1; length: 11
CDR3: ASSIGQRFYEQY; V: TRBV19; D: -; length: 12
CDR3: ASPLGEGNHEQY; V: TRBV3-1; D: TRBD2; length: 12
CDR3: ASSFGETSPGELF; V: TRBV27; D: TRBD2; length: 13
CDR3: ASSKLDRGSQPQH; V: TRBV19; D: TRBD1; length: 13
CDR3: ASLPQTSAPRDTQY; V: TRBV12-3/TRBV12-4; D: TRBD2; length: 14
CDR3: SAKSGRAGNEQF; V: TRBV20-1; D: TRBD2; length: 12
CDR3: ASSPGGQEGEKLF; V: TRBV28; D: -; length: 13
CDR3: SVTGTMNTGELF; V: TRBV29-1; D: -; length: 12
CDR3: ASSDPGRYYGYT; V: TRBV7-2; D: -; length: 12
CDR3: SAPRSGRFEETQY; V: TRBV20-1; D: TRBD2; length: 13
CDR3: ASSPPDGTYNEQF; V: TRBV13; D: -; length: 13
CDR3: SVDTAPRGGTQY; V: TRBV29-1; D: -; length: 12
CDR3: ASSLGGGTGFVQPQH; V: TRBV7-9; D: TRBD1; length: 15
CDR3: SARGAGLAGGKNTGELF; V: TRBV20-1; D: TRBD2; length: 17
CDR3: ASSDGRDTGELF; V: TRBV2; D: TRBD2; length: 12
CDR3: ASSQDSTGELF; V: TRBV4-2; D: -; length: 11
CDR3: ASSTTSGIPTDTQY; V: TRBV12-3/TRBV12-4; D: TRBD2; length: 14
CDR3: ASSLGQSSYEQC; V: TRBV6-2/TRBV6-3; D: -; length: 12
CDR3: ASSLSGYRAAF; V: TRBV27; D: -; length: 11
CDR3: ASSERGKAADTQY; V: TRBV2; D: -; length: 13
CDR3: AISLDSFGTEAF; V: TRBV10-3; D: -; length: 12
CDR3: ASSEMWRRFNPEQY; V: TRBV7-2; D: -; length: 14
CDR3: ASSSRLAGGTETQY; V: TRBV27; D: TRBD2; length: 14
CDR3: SVEYDYEQY; V: TRBV29-1; D: -; length: 9
CDR3: ASSLEGVGEQF; V: TRBV11-3; D: -; length: 11
CDR3: ASSLAATKGNTEAF; V: TRBV12-3/TRBV12-4; D: -; length: 14
CDR3: ASSVEQGKTDTQY; V: TRBV9; D: TRBD1; length: 13
CDR3: AIMAQAGANVLT; V: TRBV10-3; D: -; length: 12
CDR3: ASSFNLGSGSEQF; V: TRBV7-3; D: TRBD2; length: 13